This record covers a single TCR beta chain. Antigen unknown. One end of the junction is discordant with germline, which a read error may explain. It was with 60 Vbeta and 13 Jbeta primers that the PCR ran. Method: immunoSEQ multiplex PCR; TCRdb's copy keeps in-frame clones and lacks some. Of 90,000 to 150,000 clones in the sample, nearly 80% were seen once. These data are taken from a study of cytomegalovirus exposure and HLA in healthy donors. Study-level points and caveats: Roughly uniform depth of sequencing across donors was assumed in presence/absence analyses. Certain indistinguishable V segments, among them TRBV6-2 and TRBV6-3, were excluded.

The CDR3 has 15 amino acids. Germline-derived CDR1 and CDR2 are SGHVS and FNYEAQ. This TCR came from a woman in her 30s in good health and CMV-seropositive. J is TRBJ2-6 and V is TRBV7-6; perhaps TRBD1 as D (5 bases). The specimen was PBMCs. The CDR3 DNA sequence: TGTGCCAGCAGCTTAATGGCAGCTGGGGCCAACGTCCTGGCTTTC. It is translated as CASSLMAAGANVLAF.